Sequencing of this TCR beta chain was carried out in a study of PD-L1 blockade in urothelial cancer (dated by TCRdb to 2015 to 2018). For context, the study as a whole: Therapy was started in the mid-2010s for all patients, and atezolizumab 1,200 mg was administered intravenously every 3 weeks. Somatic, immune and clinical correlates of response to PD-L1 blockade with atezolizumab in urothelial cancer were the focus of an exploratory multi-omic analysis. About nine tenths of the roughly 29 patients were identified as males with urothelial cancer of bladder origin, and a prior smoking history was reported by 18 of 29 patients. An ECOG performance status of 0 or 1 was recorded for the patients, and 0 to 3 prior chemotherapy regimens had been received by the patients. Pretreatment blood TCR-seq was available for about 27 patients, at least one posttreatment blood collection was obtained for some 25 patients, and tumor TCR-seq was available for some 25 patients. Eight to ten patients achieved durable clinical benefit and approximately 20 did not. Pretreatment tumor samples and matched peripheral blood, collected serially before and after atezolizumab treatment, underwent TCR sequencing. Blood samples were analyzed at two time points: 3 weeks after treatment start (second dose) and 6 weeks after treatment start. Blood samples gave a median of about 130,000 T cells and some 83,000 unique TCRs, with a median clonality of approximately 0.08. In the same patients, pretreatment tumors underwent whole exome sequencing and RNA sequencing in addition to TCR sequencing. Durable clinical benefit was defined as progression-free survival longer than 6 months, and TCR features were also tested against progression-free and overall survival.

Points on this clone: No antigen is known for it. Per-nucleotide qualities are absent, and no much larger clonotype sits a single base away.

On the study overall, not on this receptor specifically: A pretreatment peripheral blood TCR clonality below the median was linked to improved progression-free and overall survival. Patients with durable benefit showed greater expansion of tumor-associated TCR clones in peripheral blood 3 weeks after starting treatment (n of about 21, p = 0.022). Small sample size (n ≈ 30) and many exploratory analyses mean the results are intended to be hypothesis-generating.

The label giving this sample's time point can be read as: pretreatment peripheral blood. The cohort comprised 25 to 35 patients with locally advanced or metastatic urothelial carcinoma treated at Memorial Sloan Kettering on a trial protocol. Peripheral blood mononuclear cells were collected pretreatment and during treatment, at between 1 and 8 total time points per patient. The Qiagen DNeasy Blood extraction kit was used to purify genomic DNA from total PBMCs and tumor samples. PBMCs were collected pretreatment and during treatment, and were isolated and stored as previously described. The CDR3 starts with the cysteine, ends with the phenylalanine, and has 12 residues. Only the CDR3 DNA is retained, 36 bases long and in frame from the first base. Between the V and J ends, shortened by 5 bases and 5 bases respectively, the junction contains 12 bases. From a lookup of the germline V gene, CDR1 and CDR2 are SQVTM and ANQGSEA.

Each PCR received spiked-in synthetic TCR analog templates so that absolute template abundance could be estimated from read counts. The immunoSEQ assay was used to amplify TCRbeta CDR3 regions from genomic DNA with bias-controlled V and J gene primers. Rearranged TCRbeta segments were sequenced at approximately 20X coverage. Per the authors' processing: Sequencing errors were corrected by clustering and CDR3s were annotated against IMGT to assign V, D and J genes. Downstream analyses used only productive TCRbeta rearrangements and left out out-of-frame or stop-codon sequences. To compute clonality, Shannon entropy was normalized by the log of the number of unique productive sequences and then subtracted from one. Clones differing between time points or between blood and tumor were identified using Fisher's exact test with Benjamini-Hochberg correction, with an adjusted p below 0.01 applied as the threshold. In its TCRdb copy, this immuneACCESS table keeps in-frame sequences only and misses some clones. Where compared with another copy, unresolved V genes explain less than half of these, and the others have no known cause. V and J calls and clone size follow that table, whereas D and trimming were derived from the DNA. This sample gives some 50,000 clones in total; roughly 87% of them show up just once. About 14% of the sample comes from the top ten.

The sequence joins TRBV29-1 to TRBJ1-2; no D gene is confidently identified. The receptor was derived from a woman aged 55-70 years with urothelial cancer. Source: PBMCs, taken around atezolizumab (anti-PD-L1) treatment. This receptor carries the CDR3 CSVMQEFYGYTF. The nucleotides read TGCAGCGTTATGCAAGAGTTTTATGGCTACACCTTC.